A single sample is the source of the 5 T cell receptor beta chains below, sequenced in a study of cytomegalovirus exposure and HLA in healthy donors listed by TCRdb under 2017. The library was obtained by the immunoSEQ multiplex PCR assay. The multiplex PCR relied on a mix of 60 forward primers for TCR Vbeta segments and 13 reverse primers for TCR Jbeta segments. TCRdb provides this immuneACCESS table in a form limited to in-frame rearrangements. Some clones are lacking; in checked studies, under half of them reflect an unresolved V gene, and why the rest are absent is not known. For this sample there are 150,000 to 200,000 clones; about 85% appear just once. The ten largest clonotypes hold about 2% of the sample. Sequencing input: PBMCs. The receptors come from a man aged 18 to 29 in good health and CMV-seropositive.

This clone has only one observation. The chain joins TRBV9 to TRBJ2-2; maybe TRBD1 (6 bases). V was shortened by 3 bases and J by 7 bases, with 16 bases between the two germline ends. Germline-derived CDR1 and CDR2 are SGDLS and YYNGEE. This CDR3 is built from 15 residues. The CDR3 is CASSALQGTGGELFF. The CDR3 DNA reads TGTGCCAGCAGCGCACTCCAGGGGACCGGCGGGGAGCTGTTTTTT.

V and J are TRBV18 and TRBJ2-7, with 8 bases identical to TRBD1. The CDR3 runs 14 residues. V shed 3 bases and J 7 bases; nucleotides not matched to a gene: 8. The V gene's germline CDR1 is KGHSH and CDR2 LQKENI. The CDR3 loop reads CASSPGTGLGEQYF. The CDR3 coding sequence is TGTGCCAGCTCACCCGGGACAGGTTTAGGGGAGCAGTACTTC.

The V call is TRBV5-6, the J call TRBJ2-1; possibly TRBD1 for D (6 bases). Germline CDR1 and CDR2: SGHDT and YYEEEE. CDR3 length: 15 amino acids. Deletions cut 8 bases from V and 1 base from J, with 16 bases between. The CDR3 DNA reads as TGTGCCAGTACGGACAGACAGGTTTCCTACAATGAGCAGTTCTTC. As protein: CASTDRQVSYNEQFF.

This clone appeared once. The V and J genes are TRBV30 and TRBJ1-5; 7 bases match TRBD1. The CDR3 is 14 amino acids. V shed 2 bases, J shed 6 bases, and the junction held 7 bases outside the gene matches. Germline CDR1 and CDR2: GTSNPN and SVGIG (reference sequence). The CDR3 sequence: CAWSTGQASQPQHF. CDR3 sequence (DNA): TGTGCCTGGAGTACCGGACAGGCGTCTCAGCCCCAGCATTTT. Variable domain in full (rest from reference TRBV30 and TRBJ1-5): SQTIHQWPATLVQPVGSPLSLECTVEGTSNPNLYWYRQAAGRGLQLLFYSVGIGQISSEVPQNLSASRPQDRQFILSSKKLLLSDSGFYLCAWSTGQASQPQHFGDGTRLSIL.

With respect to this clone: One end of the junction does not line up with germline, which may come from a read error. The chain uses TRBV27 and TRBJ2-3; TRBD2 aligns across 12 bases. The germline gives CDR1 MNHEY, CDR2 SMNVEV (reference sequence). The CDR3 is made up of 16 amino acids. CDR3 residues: CASSSKLAGGTDTQYF. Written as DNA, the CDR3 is TGTGCCAGCAGTTCCAAACTAGCGGGGGGCACGGATACGCAGTATTTT.